Described below is a single T cell receptor beta chain sequence and its context. Method: immunoSEQ multiplex PCR; TCRdb's copy keeps in-frame clones and lacks some. Reported are 10,000 or so clones; the ten largest clones contain 0.6% to 0.75%. Germline V gene lookup returns CDR1 LNHDA and CDR2 SQIVND (reference sequence). The CDR3 has 14 residues. No DNA appears here. This entry belongs to a study of synovial regulatory T cells in juvenile arthritis. Specimen: Treg cells from blood. Subset given: remaining (HLA-DR-negative) circulating blood Treg cells. The TCR was taken from a donor aged 2-30 years with juvenile idiopathic arthritis. This rearrangement joins TRBV19 to TRBJ1-5. The chain's CDR3 is CATSGRPFNQPQHF.